The next 5 T cell receptor beta chains were all read from a single sample in a study of Graves' ophthalmopathy and Graves' hyperthyroidism. Amplified TCR beta CDR3 regions were obtained using RNA transcripts as template. Scientists carried out first-round RT-PCR using HTBI primers and then a second-round multiplex PCR. TCRdb redid the calling of the multiplex PCR reads with MiXCR, one entry per CDR3 protein. The profile covers roughly 1.1 million distinct CDR3 sequences, with around a third appearing a single time and over 8.5% taken by the ten largest. The sequenced sample consisted of peripheral blood or thyroid tissue (not recorded which). The receptors stem from an adult man with Graves' hyperthyroidism.

This clonotype was found a few times. Sequence at one end of the junction differs from germline and may be a read error. This sequence joins TRBV7-2 and TRBJ2-2, with D tentatively TRBD2 (7 bases). This CDR3 is 17 amino acids long. Germline CDR1 is SGHTA and CDR2 is FQGNSA. The CDR3 sequence: CASSQDSGGLWIGELFF. CDR3 nucleotides: TGCGCCAGCAGCCAAGATTCCGGGGGGCTATGGATCGGGGAGCTGTTTTTT.

This clonotype has a count of ten or more. This rearrangement joins TRBV19 to TRBJ2-5; D is perhaps TRBD1 or TRBD2 (5 bases each). CDR1 and CDR2 (germline): LNHDA, SQIVND (reference sequence). This CDR3 has 14 residues. Trimming took 6 bases from V and 4 from J, leaving 15 bases between them. The CDR3 loop is CASSRVGDGETQYF. CDR3 nucleotides: TGTGCCAGTAGCAGAGTGGGGGACGGAGAGACCCAGTACTTC.

The rearrangement links TRBV7-3 to TRBJ2-3; possibly TRBD1 or TRBD2 for D (5 bases each). The CDR3 length is 12 residues. Germline loops: CDR1 SGHTA, CDR2 FQGTGA. Deletions cut 5 bases from V and 6 bases from J, with 9 bases between. CDR3 sequence reads: CASSMRGDTQYF. The CDR3 DNA is TGTGCCAGCAGCATGAGGGGCGATACGCAGTATTTT.

The rearrangement joins TRBV7-2 to TRBJ2-5; possible D gene TRBD2, 7 bases. This CDR3 contains 13 residues. Germline CDR1 and CDR2: SGHTA and FQGNSA. Between the trimmed V and J ends, which lost 2 bases and 6 bases, there was a span of 10 bases. CDR3 DNA sequence: TGTGCCAGCAGCTTACGGGGGGCAAAGACCCAGTACTTC. Translated: CASSLRGAKTQYF.

This clonotype has a count of ten or more. The CDR3 protein is CAISDTRGPKYF. The CDR3 region has the DNA TGTGCCATCAGTGACACCAGGGGGCCCAAGTACTTC. The chain carries TRBV10-3 and TRBJ2-7; 8 bases map to TRBD1. After removal of 3 bases from V and 11 bases from J, the junction contained 6 bases not matched to a gene. The CDR3 spans 12 residues. Per germline, CDR1 ENHRY and CDR2 SYGVKD.